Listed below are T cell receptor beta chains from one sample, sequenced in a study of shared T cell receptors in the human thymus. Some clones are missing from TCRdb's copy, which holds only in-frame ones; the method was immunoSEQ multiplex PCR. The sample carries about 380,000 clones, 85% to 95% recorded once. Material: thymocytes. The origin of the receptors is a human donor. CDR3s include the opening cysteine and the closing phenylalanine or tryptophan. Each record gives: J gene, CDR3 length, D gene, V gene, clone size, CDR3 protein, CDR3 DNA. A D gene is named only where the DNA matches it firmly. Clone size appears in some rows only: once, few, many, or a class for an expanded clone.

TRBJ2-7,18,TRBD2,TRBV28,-,CASSVVMTGLATPCEQYF,TGTGCCAGCAGTGTGGTGATGACGGGACTAGCCACTCCATGCGAGCAGTACTTC
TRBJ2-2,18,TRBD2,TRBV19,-,CASKKYLAGSVVTGELFF,TGTGCCAGTAAAAAATACCTAGCGGGGTCGGTGGTCACCGGGGAGCTGTTTTTT
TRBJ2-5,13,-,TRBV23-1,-,CASIRLPGETQYF,TGCGCCAGCATCCGCTTACCGGGGGAGACCCAGTACTTC
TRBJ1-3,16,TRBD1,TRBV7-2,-,CASSQRQGPSGNTIYF,TGTGCCAGCAGCCAAAGACAGGGCCCCTCTGGAAACACCATATATTTT
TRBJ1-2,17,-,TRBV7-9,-,CASSLELGAFIGYGYTF,TGTGCCAGCAGCTTGGAATTGGGGGCGTTCATCGGGTATGGCTACACCTTC
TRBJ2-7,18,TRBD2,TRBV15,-,CATSREDILAGVSYEQYF,TGTGCCACCAGCAGAGAAGACATTTTAGCGGGAGTGTCCTACGAGCAGTACTTC
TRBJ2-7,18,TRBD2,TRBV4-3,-,CASSQDVGSGPNSYEQYF,TGCGCCAGCAGCCAAGATGTAGGTAGCGGGCCAAACTCCTACGAGCAGTACTTC
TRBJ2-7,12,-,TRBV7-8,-,CASSHAGGRQYF,TGTGCCAGCAGCCATGCTGGGGGAAGGCAGTACTTC
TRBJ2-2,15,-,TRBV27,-,CASSLVSFGNGELFF,-
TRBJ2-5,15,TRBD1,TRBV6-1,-,CASSFGQGGRETQYF,TGTGCCAGCAGTTTCGGACAGGGGGGCCGGGAGACCCAGTACTTC
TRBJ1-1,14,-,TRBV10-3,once,CAISEGGSGTEAFF,TGTGCCATCAGTGAGGGGGGAAGTGGGACTGAAGCTTTCTTT
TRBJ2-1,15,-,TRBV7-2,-,CASSLGGGSYNEQFF,TGTGCCAGCAGCTTAGGAGGGGGCTCCTACAATGAGCAGTTCTTC
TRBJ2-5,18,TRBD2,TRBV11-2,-,CASRKGTSGSKEAETQYF,TGTGCCAGCAGGAAAGGGACTAGCGGGAGCAAGGAGGCGGAGACCCAGTACTTC
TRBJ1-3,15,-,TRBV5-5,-,CASSWGRNSGNTIYF,TGTGCCAGCAGCTGGGGACGGAACTCTGGAAACACCATATATTTT
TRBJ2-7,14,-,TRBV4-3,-,CASSHLASTYEQYF,TGCGCCAGCAGCCATTTGGCATCCACCTACGAGCAGTACTTC
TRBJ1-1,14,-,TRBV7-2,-,CASSLGGTNTEAFF,TGTGCCAGCAGCTTAGGAGGGACGAACACTGAAGCTTTCTTT
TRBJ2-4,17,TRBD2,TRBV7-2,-,CASSYSGGRGRVNIQYF,TGTGCCAGCAGCTATAGCGGGGGGCGCGGGAGGGTAAACATTCAGTACTTC
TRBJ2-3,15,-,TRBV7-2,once,CASSPRSPSTDTQYF,TGTGCCAGCAGCCCCCGTTCCCCTAGCACAGATACGCAGTATTTT
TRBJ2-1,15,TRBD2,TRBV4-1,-,CASSPGLAAYNEQFF,TGCGCCAGCAGCCCCGGTCTAGCGGCCTACAATGAGCAGTTCTTC
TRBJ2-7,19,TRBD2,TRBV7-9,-,CASSLRSPRLAGSPYEQYF,TGTGCCAGCAGCCTTAGGTCCCCCCGACTAGCGGGCTCACCTTACGAGCAGTACTTC
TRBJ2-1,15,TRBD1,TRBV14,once,CASSDRPHRGDEQFF,TGTGCCAGCAGCGACCGGCCCCACAGGGGCGATGAGCAGTTCTTC
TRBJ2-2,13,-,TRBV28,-,CASSRGGTGELFF,TGTGCCAGCAGCCGTGGGGGCACCGGGGAGCTGTTTTTT
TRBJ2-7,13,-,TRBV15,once,CATSTGLSYEQYF,TGTGCCACCAGCACGGGTCTCTCCTACGAGCAGTACTTC
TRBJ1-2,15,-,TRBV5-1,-,CASSLDPQGKDGYTF,TGCGCCAGCAGCTTGGACCCCCAAGGGAAGGATGGCTACACCTTC
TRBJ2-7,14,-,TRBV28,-,CASSFPRFSYEQYF,TGTGCCAGCAGTTTTCCAAGGTTCTCCTACGAGCAGTACTTC
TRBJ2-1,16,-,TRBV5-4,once,CASRPQQGIPYNEQFF,TGTGCCAGCAGGCCCCAGCAGGGTATACCCTACAATGAGCAGTTCTTC
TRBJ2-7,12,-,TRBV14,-,CASTEPGYEQYF,TGTGCCAGCACCGAGCCCGGGTACGAGCAGTACTTC
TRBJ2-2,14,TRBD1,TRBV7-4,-,CASSLTGVDGELFF,TGTGCCAGCAGCTTGACAGGGGTAGACGGGGAGCTGTTTTTT
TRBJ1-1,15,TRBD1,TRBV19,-,CASVSTGTGNTEAFF,TGTGCCAGCGTATCGACCGGGACAGGGAACACTGAAGCTTTCTTT
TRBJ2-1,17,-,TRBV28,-,CASRARLLDRAYNEQFF,TGTGCCAGCAGGGCCCGCCTACTAGATCGCGCCTACAATGAGCAGTTCTTC
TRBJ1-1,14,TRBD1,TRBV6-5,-,CASKSTGTARIAFF,TGTGCCAGCAAGAGCACCGGGACAGCTCGCATAGCTTTCTTT
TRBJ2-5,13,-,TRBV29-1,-,CSVDGGRRETQYF,TGCAGCGTTGATGGGGGCAGGCGGGAGACCCAGTACTTC
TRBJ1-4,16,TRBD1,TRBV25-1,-,CASSTKAGTVEEKLFF,TGTGCCAGCAGTACTAAAGCCGGGACAGTGGAAGAAAAACTGTTTTTT
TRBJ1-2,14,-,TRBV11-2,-,CASSRPRSEHGYTF,TGTGCCAGCAGCCGGCCGAGAAGCGAGCATGGCTACACCTTC
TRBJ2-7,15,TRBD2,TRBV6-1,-,CASSFTSGSPTEQYF,TGTGCCAGCAGTTTTACTAGCGGGTCCCCTACAGAGCAGTACTTC
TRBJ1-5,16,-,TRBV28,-,CASSLEPTGHNQPQHF,TGTGCCAGCAGCCTAGAACCTACAGGGCACAATCAGCCCCAGCATTTT
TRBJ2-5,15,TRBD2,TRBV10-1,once,CASSEAAGGQETQYF,TGCGCCAGCAGTGAGGCCGCGGGAGGGCAGGAGACCCAGTACTTC
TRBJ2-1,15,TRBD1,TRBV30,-,CAWSAPGTGGHEQFF,TGTGCCTGGAGTGCTCCGGGGACAGGCGGGCATGAGCAGTTCTTC
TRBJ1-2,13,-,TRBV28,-,CASMVAGNYGYTF,TGTGCCAGCATGGTCGCGGGAAACTATGGCTACACCTTC
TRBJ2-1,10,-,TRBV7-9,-,CASPPGEQFF,TGTGCCAGCCCCCCAGGTGAGCAGTTCTTC
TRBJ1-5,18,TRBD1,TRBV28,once,CASTRQGGRSGSNQPQHF,TGTGCCAGCACCCGACAGGGAGGACGGTCTGGTAGCAATCAGCCCCAGCATTTT
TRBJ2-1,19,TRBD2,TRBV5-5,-,CASSLGGGKGLAAPNEQFF,TGTGCCAGCAGCTTGGGCGGGGGTAAGGGACTAGCGGCCCCCAATGAGCAGTTCTTC
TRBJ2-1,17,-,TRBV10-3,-,CAANPGSPRSSYNEQFF,TGTGCCGCTAATCCCGGGAGCCCTCGTAGCTCCTACAATGAGCAGTTCTTC
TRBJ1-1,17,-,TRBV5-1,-,CASSLEYPHPRVGVAFF,TGCGCCAGCAGCTTGGAATATCCCCATCCGAGGGTCGGTGTAGCTTTCTTT
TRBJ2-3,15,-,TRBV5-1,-,CASSLASVYTDTQYF,TGCGCCAGCAGCTTGGCAAGCGTTTACACAGATACGCAGTATTTT
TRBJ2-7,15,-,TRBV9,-,CASSADRDPTYEQYF,TGTGCCAGCAGCGCCGACCGCGACCCGACCTACGAGCAGTACTTC
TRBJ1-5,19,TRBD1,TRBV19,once,CASRPDRGLGRLSNQPQHF,TGTGCCAGTAGACCGGACAGGGGCTTGGGAAGATTGAGCAATCAGCCCCAGCATTTT
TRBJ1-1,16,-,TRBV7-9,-,CASSLSMKAMNTEAFF,TGTGCCAGCAGCTTATCTATGAAGGCGATGAACACTGAAGCTTTCTTT
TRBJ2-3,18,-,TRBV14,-,CASSQERWLGTSTDTQYF,TGTGCCAGCAGCCAAGAGAGATGGTTAGGGACTTCCACAGATACGCAGTATTTT
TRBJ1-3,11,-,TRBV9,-,CASSVGDTIYF,TGTGCCAGCAGCGTGGGAGACACCATATATTTT
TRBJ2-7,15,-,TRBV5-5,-,CASSPSGTGLYEQYF,TGTGCCAGCAGCCCAAGCGGGACAGGACTTTACGAGCAGTACTTC
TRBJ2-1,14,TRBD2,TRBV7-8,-,CASSSGSSYNEQFF,TGTGCCAGCAGCAGCGGGAGTTCCTACAATGAGCAGTTCTTC
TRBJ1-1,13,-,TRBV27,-,CASSPPGVTEAFF,TGTGCCAGCAGTCCCCCCGGGGTGACTGAAGCTTTCTTT
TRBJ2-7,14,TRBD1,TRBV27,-,CARPAGTEPYEQYF,TGTGCCAGACCGGCCGGGACAGAGCCCTACGAGCAGTACTTC
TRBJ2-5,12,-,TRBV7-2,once,CASSPTKETQYF,TGTGCCAGCAGCCCTACAAAAGAGACCCAGTACTTC